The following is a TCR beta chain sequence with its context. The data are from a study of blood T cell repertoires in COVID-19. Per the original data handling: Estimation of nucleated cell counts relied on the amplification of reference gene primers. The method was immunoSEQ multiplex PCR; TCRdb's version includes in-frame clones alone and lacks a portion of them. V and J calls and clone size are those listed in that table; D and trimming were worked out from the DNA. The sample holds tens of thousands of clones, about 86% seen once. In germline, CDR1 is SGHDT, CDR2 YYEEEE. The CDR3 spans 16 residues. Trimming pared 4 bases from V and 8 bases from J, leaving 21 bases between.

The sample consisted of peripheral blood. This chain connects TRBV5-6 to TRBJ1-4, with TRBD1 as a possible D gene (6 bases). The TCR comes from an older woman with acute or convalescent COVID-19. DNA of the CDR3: TGTGCCAGCAGCGGCCCCGAGGCAGGGGTCGGCGAAAAACTGTTTTTT. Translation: CASSGPEAGVGEKLFF.